This T cell receptor (beta chain) was found in a study of blood T cell repertoires in COVID-19. Study overall: Both acute and convalescent COVID-19 samples were obtained from the United States, Italy and Spain.

The CDR3 contains 17 residues. In germline, CDR1 is SGDLS, CDR2 YYNGEE. V lost 4 bases to trimming and J lost 2 bases; unmatched junction nucleotides: 9. Authors' analysis steps: Scientists estimated how many nucleated cells there were by amplifying reference gene primers. TCRdb keeps only in-frame clones here, not all; method: immunoSEQ multiplex PCR. V, J and clone size are those of that table, while D and trimming were read from the DNA. The data hold 55,000 to 90,000 clones, with 88% observed a single time. This receptor was obtained from a human donor in a cohort sampled during active COVID-19. The sample consisted of peripheral blood. The V call is TRBV9, the J call TRBJ2-2; 9 nucleotides align to TRBD1. The DNA of the CDR3 is TGTGCCAGCAGCACCCGGACAGGGGAACCCAACACCGGGGAGCTGTTTTTT. Amino acid sequence: CASSTRTGEPNTGELFF.